A single sample is the source of the 3 T cell receptor beta chains below, sequenced in a study of T cells in tuberculosis (dated by TCRdb to 2016 to 2019). Preparation of the library involved the immunoSEQ multiplex PCR assay. TCRdb stores this immuneACCESS table with in-frame sequences only. Part of the clones is absent; in the studies checked, under half of the shortfall reflects unresolved V genes, and no reason is known for the rest. This sample is represented by tens of thousands of clones; approximately 94% of them were singletons. The ten largest clones represent around a sixth of the sample. The material sequenced was PBMCs. These receptors all come from a donor aged 10-30 years with latent tuberculosis or without tuberculosis infection. Some clones in this sample may be carry-over from other donors' samples.

This clone was observed a handful of times. The chain uses TRBV5-4 and TRBJ2-1, with 7 bases matching TRBD2. The CDR3 runs to 14 residues. V was pared by 0 bases and J by 6 bases, with 3 bases of the junction left unmatched. Germline values: CDR1 SGHNT, CDR2 YYREEE (reference sequence). As DNA, the CDR3 is TGTGCCAGCAGCTTGGATCCGGGGGGCAATGAGCAGTTCTTC. Residues: CASSLDPGGNEQFF.

The gene calls are TRBV23-1 and TRBJ1-5; maybe TRBD1 (6 bases). TRBV23-1 is given ORF status, its function remaining uncertain. The length of the CDR3 is 17 residues. Trimming removed 2 bases at V and 2 bases at J, with 16 bases between. The CDR3, as DNA: TGCGCCAGCAGTCAACCAACACCGGGGGGCTGCAATCAGCCCCAGCATTTT. It specifies CASSQPTPGGCNQPQHF.

The chain employs TRBV27 and TRBJ2-2; 16 nucleotides line up with TRBD2. Germline V lookup: CDR1 MNHEY, CDR2 SMNVEV (reference sequence). Trimming at V came to 7 bases and at J to 6 bases, leaving 8 bases not matched to a gene. This CDR3 region has 17 residues. Here the CDR3 reads CASIQRGTSGRAGELFF. The CDR3 DNA sequence: TGTGCCAGCATCCAAAGGGGGACTAGCGGGAGGGCCGGGGAGCTGTTTTTT.